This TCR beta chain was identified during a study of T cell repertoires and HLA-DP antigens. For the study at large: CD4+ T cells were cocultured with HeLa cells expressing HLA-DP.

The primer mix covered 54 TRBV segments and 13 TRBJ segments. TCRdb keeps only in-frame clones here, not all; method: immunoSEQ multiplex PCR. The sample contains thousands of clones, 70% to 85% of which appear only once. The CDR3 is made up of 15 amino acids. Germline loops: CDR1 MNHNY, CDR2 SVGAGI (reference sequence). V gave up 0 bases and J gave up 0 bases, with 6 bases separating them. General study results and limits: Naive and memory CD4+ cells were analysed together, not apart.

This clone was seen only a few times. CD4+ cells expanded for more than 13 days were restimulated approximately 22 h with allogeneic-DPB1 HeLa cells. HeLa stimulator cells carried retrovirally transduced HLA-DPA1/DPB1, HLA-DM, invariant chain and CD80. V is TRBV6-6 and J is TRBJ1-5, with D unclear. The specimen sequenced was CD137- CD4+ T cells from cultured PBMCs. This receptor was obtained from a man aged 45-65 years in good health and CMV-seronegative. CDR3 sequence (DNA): TGTGCCAGCAGTTACTCGGGTAATAGCAATCAGCCCCAGCATTTT. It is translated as CASSYSGNSNQPQHF.